One and the same sample provided the 25 T cell receptor beta chains below, sequenced in a study of CD8+ T cells in alopecia areata listed by TCRdb under 2018. The library was prepared using the immunoSEQ multiplex PCR assay. RNA was extracted from all samples and reverse transcribed into cDNA, which served as template for TCR sequencing. Sourced from immuneACCESS, this table was stored by TCRdb with only in-frame sequences that have V and J called. A share of the clones is absent; for the studies checked, an unresolved V gene accounts for under half, and the remainder has no known explanation. The sample has around 250,000 clones on record, about 68% of them singletons. The biggest ten clones account for around 1.2% of the sample. The time point label of this sample denotes: baseline before oral tofacitinib. The sample here was CD4+ T cells sorted from blood, taken at week 0. The origin of the receptors is a human donor with alopecia areata.

The J gene is TRBJ1-2, the V gene TRBV2, with D unclear. This CDR3 has 13 amino acids. Germline V gene lookup returns CDR1 SNHLY and CDR2 FYNNEI. V lost 5 bases and J 4 bases, leaving 11 bases between the germline ends. CDR3 bases: TGTGCCAGCAGTTTAGAGGGTATCTATGGCTACACCTTC. This translates into CASSLEGIYGYTF.

CDR3 sequence reads: CAWTRTGDLNQPQHF. For the CDR3, the DNA is TGTGCCTGGACCAGGACAGGCGACCTAAATCAGCCCCAGCATTTT. J is TRBJ1-5 and V is TRBV30; 7 bases map to TRBD1. CDR3 length: 15 amino acids. Germline V gives CDR1 GTSNPN, CDR2 SVGIG (reference sequence). V lost 4 bases, J lost 4 bases, and 10 bases stayed unmatched.

V usage is TRBV30 and J usage is TRBJ1-2, with no clear D. Germline V gene lookup returns CDR1 GTSNPN and CDR2 SVGIG (reference sequence). This CDR3 has 14 amino acids. V was clipped by 0 bases and J by 4 bases, with 12 bases between them. This CDR3 reads CAWSVSRRLYGYTF. The CDR3 nucleotides read TGTGCCTGGAGTGTAAGCAGGCGCCTCTATGGCTACACCTTC.

The chain uses TRBV25-1 and TRBJ1-2; 7 bases are a match to TRBD1. J was trimmed by 6 bases and V by 6 bases; bases with no gene match: 4. Germline-derived CDR1 and CDR2 are MGHDK and SYGVNS. There are 12 residues in the CDR3. CDR3 residues: CASRGQTDGYTF. CDR3 sequence (DNA): TGTGCCAGCAGGGGACAGACTGATGGCTACACCTTC.

Concerning this clone: Compared with germline, one end of the junction differs, possibly owing to a read error. The chain recombines TRBV7-9 with TRBJ2-1; no firm D call. This CDR3 comprises 15 residues. The germline V gene has CDR1 SEHNR and CDR2 FQNEAQ (reference sequence). The DNA for the CDR3 is TGCGCCAGCAGCCAAGGCTGGGCGAGTGAGAATGAGCAGTTCTTC. It is translated as CASSQGWASENEQFF.

This clone appeared a few times. The J gene is TRBJ2-2, the V gene TRBV7-2; TRBD1 matches 11 bases. The V segment lost 5 bases and the J segment 6 bases; nucleotides outside the gene matches: 11. The CDR3 totals 17 residues. Germline lookup yields CDR1 SGHTA and CDR2 FQGNSA. The CDR3 DNA follows: TGTGCCAGCAGCCCGAAGATACCGGGACAGGGGGCCGGGGAGCTGTTTTTT. Its translation: CASSPKIPGQGAGELFF.

Worth noting for this clone: A much larger clone sits a single nucleotide away, making a read error possible. This sequence joins TRBV7-9 and TRBJ2-5, with 9 positions matching TRBD1. After removal of 3 bases from V and 5 bases from J, the junction contained 1 base not matched to a gene. CDR1 SEHNR and CDR2 FQNEAQ come from the germline V gene (reference sequence). The length of the CDR3 is 13 residues. CDR3: CASSFGTGETQYF. CDR3 DNA: TGTGCCAGCAGCTTCGGGACAGGGGAGACCCAGTACTTC.

The rearrangement joins TRBV13 to TRBJ2-1; D perhaps matches TRBD1 (5 bases). CDR1 is PRHDT and CDR2 is FYEKMQ in the germline V gene (reference sequence). Trimming left V 4 bases short and J 3 bases short, with 16 bases between. The CDR3 totals 16 residues. DNA of the CDR3: TGTGCCAGCAGCTCGACCGCAGGGTCAGGCTACAATGAGCAGTTCTTC. Protein: CASSSTAGSGYNEQFF.

The chain links TRBV7-9 to TRBJ2-7; unclear D gene. V lost 3 bases, J lost 7 bases, and 13 bases lay in between. The V gene's germline CDR1 is SEHNR and CDR2 FQNEAQ (reference sequence). The length of the CDR3 is 13 residues. As DNA, the CDR3 is TGTGCCAGCAGCTTTCAGGCCGCAAGGGAGCAGTACTTC. It encodes CASSFQAAREQYF. Full variable domain (outside the CDR3, taken from reference TRBV7-9 and TRBJ2-7): DTGVSQNPRHKITKRGQNVTFRCDPISEHNRLYWYRQTLGQGPEFLTYFQNEAQLEKSRLLSDRFSAERPKGSFSTLEIQRTEQGDSAMYLCASSFQAAREQYFGPGTRLTVT.

The genes are TRBV5-6 and TRBJ2-5; 10 bases agree with TRBD1. The CDR3 is made up of 16 amino acids. V shed 3 bases, J shed 7 bases, and the junction held 12 bases outside the gene matches. CDR1 and CDR2 from the germline V gene are SGHDT and YYEEEE. DNA for the CDR3: TGTGCCAGCAGCTCCGCCGACAGGGGGCTGGGGGCGACCCAGTACTTC. Protein product: CASSSADRGLGATQYF.

This chain links TRBV5-1 with TRBJ2-1, with TRBD1 matching 9 bases. J was trimmed by 9 bases and V by 4 bases; bases with no gene match: 17. Germline V lookup: CDR1 SGHRS, CDR2 YFSETQ. The CDR3 consists of 17 residues. The CDR3 protein is CASSIRSGQGTLGEQFF. The CDR3 bases are TGCGCCAGCAGCATACGATCGGGACAGGGTACCCTCGGTGAGCAGTTCTTC.

The CDR3 nucleotides read TGCAGCGCCTCTCATACAGTCCCCTTTTACGAGCAGTACTTC. Amino acid sequence: CSASHTVPFYEQYF. The chain carries TRBV29-1 and TRBJ2-7; D gene ambiguous. Between the trimmed V and J ends, which lost 7 bases and 4 bases, there was a span of 20 bases. The CDR3 is made up of 14 amino acids. CDR1 and CDR2 from the germline V gene are SQVTM and ANQGSEA.

The chain carries TRBV6-5 and TRBJ1-5; TRBD1 matches at 7 bases. This CDR3 is built from 16 residues. Germline V gene lookup returns CDR1 MNHEY and CDR2 SVGAGI. Unmatched junction bases numbered 2, after V lost 0 bases and J lost 0 bases. In DNA, the CDR3 is TGTGCCAGCAGTTACTCGTCAGGGGGTAGCAATCAGCCCCAGCATTTT. Amino acid sequence: CASSYSSGGSNQPQHF.

The rearrangement joins TRBV30 to TRBJ1-5; D remains unclear. The V end lost 2 bases, the J end lost 0 bases, and 11 bases lay between the germline ends. This CDR3 contains 15 residues. Germline CDR1 reads GTSNPN; CDR2 reads SVGIG (reference sequence). The chain's CDR3 is CAWSKELLSNQPQHF. The CDR3 DNA is TGTGCCTGGAGTAAGGAACTCCTTAGCAATCAGCCCCAGCATTTT.

J is TRBJ2-1 and V is TRBV30, with D possibly being TRBD2 (7 bases). The CDR3 length is 15 residues. Germline V gene sequence: CDR1 GTSNPN, CDR2 SVGIG (reference sequence). Deletions cut 0 bases from V and 10 bases from J, with 19 bases between. The CDR3 loop is CAWSVAGAQSGEQFF. CDR3 sequence (DNA): TGTGCCTGGAGTGTGGCGGGGGCCCAATCGGGAGAGCAGTTCTTC. Combining the CDR3 with reference TRBV30 and TRBJ2-1 gives the whole variable domain SQTIHQWPATLVQPVGSPLSLECTVEGTSNPNLYWYRQAAGRGLQLLFYSVGIGQISSEVPQNLSASRPQDRQFILSSKKLLLSDSGFYLCAWSVAGAQSGEQFFGPGTRLTVL.

The V and J genes are TRBV29-1 and TRBJ1-1; D call uncertain. The germline CDR1 and CDR2 sequences are SQVTM and ANQGSEA. With 6 bases removed from V and 0 bases from J, the gap between germline ends came to 11 bases. The CDR3 length is 13 residues. The CDR3 DNA follows: TGCAGCGTCCATTCGCGGGTGAACACTGAAGCTTTCTTT. As protein: CSVHSRVNTEAFF.

This clone is deemed medium-sized. The DNA of the CDR3 is TGTGCCAGCAGCTTGGTGGACAGGGCTCAAGATACGCAGTATTTT. This sequence encodes CASSLVDRAQDTQYF. The gene calls are TRBV7-2 and TRBJ2-3; 8 bases align to TRBD1. The CDR3 is made up of 15 amino acids. Germline values: CDR1 SGHTA, CDR2 FQGNSA. Trimming cost V 3 bases and J 5 bases; bases outside gene matches: 7. The variable domain in full, completed from reference TRBV7-2 and TRBJ2-3, reads GAGVSQSPSNKVTEKGKDVELRCDPISGHTALYWYRQSLGQGLEFLIYFQGNSAPDKSGLPSDRFSAERTGGSVSTLTIQRTQQEDSAVYLCASSLVDRAQDTQYFGPGTRLTVL.

V is TRBV2 and J is TRBJ1-1; D call uncertain. V was clipped by 1 base and J by 6 bases, with 9 bases between them. The CDR3 consists of 13 residues. Germline assignment: CDR1 SNHLY and CDR2 FYNNEI. CDR3 sequence (DNA): TGTGCCAGCAGTGAAGAAAGAAAGGCTGAAGCTTTCTTT. Its protein product is CASSEERKAEAFF.

The gene calls are TRBV5-1 and TRBJ2-1, with D possibly TRBD2 on 5 matching bases. With 5 bases removed from V and 4 bases from J, the gap between germline ends came to 13 bases. CDR3 length: 14 amino acids. Germline CDR1 reads SGHRS; CDR2 reads YFSETQ. The CDR3 spells CASRFSEGYNEQFF. Here the CDR3 DNA reads TGCGCCAGCAGGTTTAGCGAAGGTTACAATGAGCAGTTCTTC.

The CDR3 here is CASSGTGPTGTGAPTSGANVLTF. The DNA for the CDR3 is TGCGCCAGCAGCGGGACCGGGCCTACCGGGACAGGTGCCCCCACTTCTGGGGCCAACGTCCTGACTTTC. The chain is built from TRBV5-1 and TRBJ2-6, with 8 bases that match TRBD1. Germline V gene lookup returns CDR1 SGHRS and CDR2 YFSETQ. The V segment lost 4 bases and the J segment 1 base; nucleotides outside the gene matches: 25. The CDR3 runs to 23 residues.

The chain is built from TRBV5-4 and TRBJ1-1, with D possibly matching TRBD1 (6 bases). This CDR3 region has 15 residues. The ends were cut back, 4 bases at V and 4 bases at J, with 17 bases in the middle. The germline gives CDR1 SGHNT, CDR2 YYREEE (reference sequence). CDR3 coding DNA: TGTGCCAGCAGCGTCGAAACACAGGGTCCCACTGAAGCTTTCTTT. Protein sequence: CASSVETQGPTEAFF. Drawing the rest from reference TRBV5-4 and TRBJ1-1, the complete variable domain is ETGVTQSPTHLIKTRGQQVTLRCSSQSGHNTVSWYQQALGQGPQFIFQYYREEENGRGNFPPRFSGLQFPNYSSELNVNALELDDSALYLCASSVETQGPTEAFFGQGTRLTVV.

This clone was counted between two and nine times. The rearrangement links TRBV6-6 to TRBJ1-2; D gene ambiguous. The CDR3 length is 15 residues. Germline CDR1 MNHNY, CDR2 SVGAGI (reference sequence). Trimming shortened V by 6 bases and J by 3 bases, and 17 bases separated the two germline ends. CDR3 sequence: CASSSGNKVDYGYTF. In DNA form, the CDR3 reads TGTGCCAGCAGCTCCGGGAACAAGGTTGACTATGGCTACACCTTC.

As to this clone: The sample contains more than one DNA sequence encoding this CDR3. DNA for the CDR3: TGTGCCAGCTCCCCTTCGTTGCAGGAGACCCAGTACTTC. It codes for CASSPSLQETQYF. This chain uses TRBV18 with TRBJ2-5; unclear D gene. In germline, CDR1 is KGHSH, CDR2 LQKENI. This CDR3 contains 13 residues. Trimming shortened V by 6 bases and J by 5 bases, and 13 bases separated the two germline ends.

As DNA, the CDR3 is TGTGCCGGAGAACCACCGGGGGATGGACTGTTTTTT. Translation: CAGEPPGDGLFF. The V call is TRBV30, the J call TRBJ1-4; perhaps TRBD1 as D (5 bases). Per germline, CDR1 GTSNPN and CDR2 SVGIG (reference sequence). Trimming took off 8 bases at V and 13 bases at J, with 20 bases between the two ends. CDR3 size: 12 residues.

This clone appeared once. V is TRBV2 and J is TRBJ2-7; TRBD1 matches at 9 bases. The length of the CDR3 is 13 residues. From germline, CDR1 is SNHLY and CDR2 FYNNEI. The trim removed 7 bases at V and 3 bases at J, leaving 4 bases unmatched. The CDR3 here is CASTGTGLYEQYF. In DNA form, the CDR3 reads TGTGCCAGCACAGGGACAGGGCTCTACGAGCAGTACTTC.